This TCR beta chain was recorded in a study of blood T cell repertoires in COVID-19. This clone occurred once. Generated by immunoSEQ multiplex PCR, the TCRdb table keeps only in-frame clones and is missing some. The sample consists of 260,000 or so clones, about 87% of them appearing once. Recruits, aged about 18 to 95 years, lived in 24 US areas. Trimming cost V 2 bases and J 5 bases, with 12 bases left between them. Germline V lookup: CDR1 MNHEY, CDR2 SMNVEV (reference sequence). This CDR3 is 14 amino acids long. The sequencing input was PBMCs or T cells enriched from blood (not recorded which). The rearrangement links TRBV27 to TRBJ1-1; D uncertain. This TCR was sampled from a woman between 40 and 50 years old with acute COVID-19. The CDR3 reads CASSLLWGETEAFF. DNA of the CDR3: TGTGCCAGCAGTTTACTATGGGGAGAAACTGAAGCTTTCTTT.